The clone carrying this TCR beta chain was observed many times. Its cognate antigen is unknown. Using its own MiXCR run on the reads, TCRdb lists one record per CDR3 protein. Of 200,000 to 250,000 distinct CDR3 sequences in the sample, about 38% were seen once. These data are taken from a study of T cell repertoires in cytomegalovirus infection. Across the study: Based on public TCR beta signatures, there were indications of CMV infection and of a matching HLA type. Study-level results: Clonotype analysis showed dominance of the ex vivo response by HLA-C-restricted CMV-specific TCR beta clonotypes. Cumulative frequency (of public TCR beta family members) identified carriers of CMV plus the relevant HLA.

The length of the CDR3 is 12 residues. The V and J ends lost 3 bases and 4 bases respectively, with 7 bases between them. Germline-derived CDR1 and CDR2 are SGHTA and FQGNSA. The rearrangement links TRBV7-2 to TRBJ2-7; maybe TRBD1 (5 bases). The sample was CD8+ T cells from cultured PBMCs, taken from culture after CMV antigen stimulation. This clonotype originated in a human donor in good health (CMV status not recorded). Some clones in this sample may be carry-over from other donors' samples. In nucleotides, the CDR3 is TGTGCCAGCAGCTTTCAGGGTTACGAGCAGTACTTC. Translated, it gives CASSFQGYEQYF.